The 23 T cell receptor beta chains below come from one sample, sequenced in a study of CD8 T cells in Susac syndrome. RNA totalling roughly 0.5 to 1 ug underwent reverse transcription with random hexamers. TCRdb independently ran MiXCR on the immunoSEQ multiplex PCR reads; one entry per CDR3 protein. The data show around 200,000 distinct CDR3 sequences, 90% to 95% seen once. Sequencing used CD4+ T cells from PBMCs. Source of these receptors: a human donor in good health.

The chain links TRBV9 to TRBJ2-7; either TRBD1 or TRBD2 may fit D (7 bases each). Germline CDR1 is SGDLS and CDR2 is YYNGEE. The CDR3 has 13 amino acids. Trimming removed 7 bases from V and 4 bases from J, with 15 bases in between. CDR3 DNA sequence: TGTGCCAGCGGGAGGGCAGGGGGATACGAGCAGTACTTC. Translation: CASGRAGGYEQYF.

This clonotype has a single count. This chain connects TRBV29-1 to TRBJ1-2, with D uncertain. The CDR3 extends over 10 amino acids. Germline CDR1 and CDR2: SQVTM and ANQGSEA. V lost 4 bases and J lost 8, with 8 bases in between. The DNA for the CDR3 is TGCAGCGTTGGAGGGCAAGGCTACACCTTC. Encoded protein: CSVGGQGYTF.

This sequence joins TRBV5-1 and TRBJ2-2, with no clear D. The CDR3 runs to 11 residues. The V end lost 5 bases, the J end lost 4 bases, and 3 bases lay between the germline ends. Per germline, CDR1 SGHRS and CDR2 YFSETQ. The chain's CDR3 is CASRGTGELFF. The CDR3 DNA reads as TGCGCCAGCAGAGGCACCGGGGAGCTGTTTTTT.

The chain carries TRBV5-1 and TRBJ2-7; possible D gene TRBD2, 5 bases. The ends were cut back, 0 bases at V and 7 bases at J, with 11 bases in the middle. Germline CDR1 SGHRS, CDR2 YFSETQ. The CDR3 consists of 13 residues. In DNA form, the CDR3 reads TGCGCCAGCAGCTTGGCGCCAGGAGGAGAGCAGTACGTC. It is translated as CASSLAPGGEQYV.

The chain recombines TRBV6-5 with TRBJ1-2; no definite D call. The CDR3 is 13 amino acids. Trimming took 2 bases from V and 6 from J, leaving 10 bases between them. Germline loops: CDR1 MNHEY, CDR2 SVGAGI. The CDR3 bases are TGTGCCAGCAGTTACCGGCCCTTGGATGGCTACACCTTC. Translated, it gives CASSYRPLDGYTF.

This chain uses TRBV12-3 or TRBV12-4 with TRBJ1-5; D unresolved. This CDR3 is built from 13 residues. V shed 5 bases and J shed 7 bases, with 12 bases lying between them. This CDR3 reads CASSGSEQQPQHF. The CDR3 region has the DNA TGTGCCAGCAGTGGCTCGGAACAGCAGCCCCAGCATTTT.

The chain carries TRBV25-1 and TRBJ2-1; TRBD1 matches at 8 bases. CDR1 and CDR2 from the germline V gene are MGHDK and SYGVNS. V shed 3 bases and J 4 bases; nucleotides not matched to a gene: 11. The CDR3 spans 17 residues. The chain's CDR3 is CASSEHHRQGTYNEQFF. The CDR3 coding sequence is TGTGCCAGCAGTGAGCATCACAGACAGGGGACGTACAATGAGCAGTTCTTC.

This clonotype was counted a single time. The gene calls are TRBV28 and TRBJ2-1; 10 nucleotides match TRBD1. After removal of 5 bases from V and 6 bases from J, the junction contained 7 bases not matched to a gene. The CDR3 runs 15 residues. CDR1 is MDHEN, CDR2 SYDVKM, per germline. The DNA of the CDR3 is TGTGCCAGCAGTCGGACAGGGGGTGTTTTCAATGAGCAGTTCTTC. This sequence encodes CASSRTGGVFNEQFF.

The gene calls are TRBV27 and TRBJ1-4, with D maybe TRBD1 (5 bases). The CDR3 contains 15 residues. Trimming took off 5 bases at V and 7 bases at J, with 17 bases between the two ends. Looked up from germline, CDR1 is MNHEY and CDR2 is SMNVEV (reference sequence). CDR3 amino acids: CASSHRHPRGEKLFF. As DNA, the CDR3 is TGTGCCAGCAGTCACCGTCATCCTAGGGGTGAAAAACTGTTTTTT. Full variable domain (remainder filled in from reference TRBV27 and TRBJ1-4): EAQVTQNPRYLITVTGKKLTVTCSQNMNHEYMSWYRQDPGLGLRQIYYSMNVEVTDKGDVPEGYKVSRKEKRNFPLILESPSPNQTSLYFCASSHRHPRGEKLFFGSGTQLSVL.

The chain joins TRBV9 to TRBJ1-2, with 9 bases matching TRBD1. The CDR3 has 15 residues. Germline trimming cut 5 bases from V and 0 bases from J; bases unmatched to any gene: 5. Per germline, CDR1 SGDLS and CDR2 YYNGEE. DNA of the CDR3: TGTGCCAGCAGTCGTGGACAGGGGACTAACTATGGCTACACCTTC. Its translation is CASSRGQGTNYGYTF.

The chain joins TRBV6-5 to TRBJ1-1, with no clear D. The CDR3 runs to 14 residues. Trimming stripped 0 bases from V and 0 bases from J, with 5 bases between. Germline CDR1 and CDR2: MNHEY and SVGAGI. The CDR3 protein is CASSYSKVNTEAFF. CDR3 bases: TGTGCCAGCAGTTACTCGAAAGTGAACACTGAAGCTTTCTTT.

The chain recombines TRBV4-1 with TRBJ2-1; TRBD2 matches 7 bases. V was clipped by 1 base and J by 10 bases; unmatched bases: 1. This CDR3 is 12 amino acids long. Per the germline V gene, CDR1 is MGHRA and CDR2 is YSYEKL. The CDR3 sequence: CASSQGEGEQFF. For the CDR3, the DNA is TGCGCCAGCAGCCAAGGGGAGGGGGAGCAGTTCTTC.

The rearrangement links TRBV24-1 to TRBJ2-1; D not resolved. Looked up from germline, CDR1 is KGHDR and CDR2 is SFDVKD. The CDR3 loop spans 17 amino acids. Trimming pared 3 bases from V and 7 bases from J, leaving 21 bases between. The CDR3 sequence is CATSDTRASQGPNEQFF. The CDR3 DNA reads TGTGCCACCAGTGATACCCGGGCCTCTCAAGGCCCTAATGAGCAGTTCTTC.

The V call is TRBV9, the J call TRBJ2-5, with D possibly being TRBD1 or TRBD2 (5 bases each). V lost 0 bases to trimming and J lost 9 bases, with 18 bases between them. This CDR3 has 15 amino acids. CDR1 and CDR2 (germline): SGDLS, YYNGEE. The CDR3 spells CASSVDHGGALPQYF. The CDR3, as DNA: TGTGCCAGCAGCGTAGATCATGGGGGAGCCCTACCCCAGTACTTC. Combining the CDR3 with reference TRBV9 and TRBJ2-5 gives the whole variable domain DSGVTQTPKHLITATGQRVTLRCSPRSGDLSVYWYQQSLDQGLQFLIQYYNGEERAKGNILERFSAQQFPDLHSELNLSSLELGDSALYFCASSVDHGGALPQYFGPGTRLLVL.

This sequence joins TRBV3-1 and TRBJ1-1; no reliable D call. The CDR3 sequence is 13 residues long. The germline V gene encodes CDR1 LGHDT and CDR2 YNNKEL (reference sequence). The germline V and J ends were trimmed by 2 bases and 2 bases, with 6 bases remaining between them. The DNA of the CDR3 is TGTGCCAGCAGCCAAAATCGAAACACTGAAGCTTTCTTT. Protein sequence: CASSQNRNTEAFF.

The CDR3 coding sequence is TGTGCCAGCAGATTCACAGGGATGGGAGATACGCAGTATTTT. The encoded protein is CASRFTGMGDTQYF. This chain joins TRBV5-4 and TRBJ2-3; weak D call: TRBD1 (6 bases). V was trimmed by 5 bases and J by 5 bases, leaving 15 bases between them. Germline assignment: CDR1 SGHNT and CDR2 YYREEE (reference sequence). The CDR3 is 14 residues long.

V usage is TRBV25-1 and J usage is TRBJ1-2; D might be TRBD1 (6 bases). Per the germline V gene, CDR1 is MGHDK and CDR2 is SYGVNS. The V end was cut by 8 bases, the J end by 3 bases, with 19 bases between. CDR3 length equals 15 residues. The chain's CDR3 is CASSEIRGIHYGYTF. In DNA, the CDR3 is TGTGCCAGCTCTGAGATCAGGGGAATTCACTATGGCTACACCTTC.

The chain employs TRBV20-1 and TRBJ1-5; 7 bases align to TRBD1. The CDR3 length is 15 residues. With 6 bases clipped from V and 4 bases from J, the junction kept 12 bases outside the gene matches. CDR1 and CDR2 from the germline V gene are DFQATT and SNEGSKA (reference sequence). Written as DNA, the CDR3 is TGCAGTGCCTCCTCAGGGACAGCCAAAAATCAGCCCCAGCATTTT. It is translated as CSASSGTAKNQPQHF.

The V and J genes are TRBV28 and TRBJ2-2; D uncertain. Germline CDR1 is MDHEN and CDR2 is SYDVKM. The CDR3 is 14 amino acids. Trimming took 1 base from V and 1 from J, leaving 4 bases between them. CDR3 in amino acids: CASSLYVNTGELFF. DNA of the CDR3: TGTGCCAGCAGTTTATACGTGAACACCGGGGAGCTGTTTTTT.

The chain links TRBV27 to TRBJ2-7; a possible D gene is TRBD1 (5 bases). There are 12 residues in the CDR3. V was pared by 8 bases and J by 5 bases, with 13 bases between. CDR1 is MNHEY, CDR2 SMNVEV, per germline (reference sequence). The CDR3 here is CASPAGSHEQYF. CDR3 sequence (DNA): TGTGCCAGCCCGGCAGGGTCTCACGAGCAGTACTTC.

The rearrangement uses TRBV20-1 and TRBJ2-7; maybe TRBD2 (6 bases). The CDR3 length is 11 residues. Trimming cost V 3 bases and J 9 bases, with 12 bases left between them. Looked up from germline, CDR1 is DFQATT and CDR2 is SNEGSKA (reference sequence). CDR3 region: CSASAAGSQYV. The CDR3 DNA reads TGCAGTGCTAGCGCCGCGGGATCGCAGTACGTC.

This sequence joins TRBV12-3 or TRBV12-4 and TRBJ1-6; TRBD1 aligns across 7 bases. The CDR3 loop spans 14 amino acids. With 4 bases clipped from V and 7 bases from J, the junction kept 4 bases outside the gene matches. The CDR3 DNA is TGTGCCAGCAGTTGGGACAGCCAAAATTCACCCCTCCACTTT. Protein product: CASSWDSQNSPLHF.

The V gene is TRBV11-2, the J gene TRBJ2-1; no reliable D call. CDR1 and CDR2 from the germline V gene are SGHAT and FQNNGV. V was cut by 0 bases and J by 9 bases, with 9 bases left in between. The CDR3 spans 13 residues. CDR3 in DNA: TGTGCCAGCAGCTTAGAGAGGAAGGTTGAGCAGTTCTTC. Translation gives CASSLERKVEQFF.